A selection of T cell receptor beta chains follows, all from one sample in a study of PD-L1 blockade in urothelial cancer. TCRdb's table, derived via immunoSEQ multiplex PCR, lists solely in-frame clones and lacks some. The sample carries roughly 120,000 clones, 84% recorded once. The sequencing here drew on PBMCs, taken around atezolizumab (anti-PD-L1) treatment. Receptors originate from a man between 45 and 60 years old with urothelial cancer. The CDR3 runs from the conserved cysteine through the conserved F or W. A D gene is named only where the DNA matches it firmly. A row's size may be missing; if present it is once, few, many or a size class.

TRBV11-1,.,TRBD1,TRBJ1-2,TGTGCCAGCAGCTTAATAACAGGGGATGGCTACACCTTC,CASSLITGDGYTF
TRBV25-1,once,.,TRBJ1-1,TGTGCCAGCAGTGAAGGTAGGGGGAACACTGAAGCTTTCTTT,CASSEGRGNTEAFF
TRBV5-1,.,TRBD1,TRBJ1-6,TGCGCCAGCAGCCGGGACAGGAATTCACCCCTCCACTTT,CASSRDRNSPLHF
TRBV11-2,.,.,TRBJ2-1,TGTGCCAGCAGCTTCCGGAAAGGGACATCCTACAATGAGCAGTTCTTC,CASSFRKGTSYNEQFF
TRBV5-1,once,TRBD2,TRBJ2-7,TGCGCCAGCAGCTCGGGACTAGCGACCTACTACGAGCAGTACTTC,CASSSGLATYYEQYF
TRBV11-2,few,.,TRBJ2-5,TGTGCCAGCCGTTTCGGAGAGACCCAGTACTTC,CASRFGETQYF
TRBV9,.,TRBD2,TRBJ2-3,TGTGCCAGCAGCGATCGTTCGGGACTAGCGAAGAGTACAGATACGCAGTATTTT,CASSDRSGLAKSTDTQYF
TRBV4-1,.,TRBD1,TRBJ2-2,TGCGCCAGCAGCCAGCCGACAGGGACCGGGGAGCTGTTTTTT,CASSQPTGTGELFF
TRBV30,.,.,TRBJ2-4,TGTGCCTGGAGTGTGGGAGGGGGTGCCAAAAACATTCAGTACTTC,CAWSVGGGAKNIQYF
TRBV28,once,TRBD1,TRBJ1-6,TGTGCCAGCAGAAACAGGGGGAGCTCCTATAATTCACCCCTCCACTTT,CASRNRGSSYNSPLHF
TRBV7-9,.,TRBD1,TRBJ1-1,TGTGCCAGCAGCCCTGGAGGGGGCCTCACTGAAGCTTTCTTT,CASSPGGGLTEAFF
TRBV7-9,.,TRBD2,TRBJ2-1,TGTGCCAGCAGCTCGGACGGGGGGGGCAATGAGCAGTTCTTC,CASSSDGGGNEQFF
TRBV4-2,.,.,TRBJ1-1,TGTGCCAGCAGCCAAGATGTCGTCGGGGAGGGAGCTTTCTTT,CASSQDVVGEGAFF
TRBV7-6,.,TRBD2,TRBJ2-1,TGTGCCAGCAGCTTAAGACCGGGACTAGCGACTATTGAGCAGTTCTTC,CASSLRPGLATIEQFF
TRBV6-1,few,.,TRBJ1-6,TGTGCCACCGACAGGTCGAGCTCCTATAATTCACCCCTCCACTTT,CATDRSSSYNSPLHF
TRBV7-9,.,.,TRBJ1-3,TGTGCCAGCAGCTTAGCAGGTGGGGGCAGTACTGGAAACACCATATATTTT,CASSLAGGGSTGNTIYF
TRBV7-9,.,TRBD2,TRBJ2-1,TGTGCCAGCAGCTTAGCGTGGTCTAGCGGGATCTACAATGAGCAGTTCTTC,CASSLAWSSGIYNEQFF
TRBV5-4,.,.,TRBJ2-6,TGTGCCAGCAGCCAGCCCTTGGGGGGAGCTGGGGCCAACGTCCTGACTTTC,CASSQPLGGAGANVLTF
TRBV9,.,.,TRBJ2-7,TGTGCCAGCAGCGACCGAGCGGGTGGCGAGCAGTACTTC,CASSDRAGGEQYF
TRBV28,once,.,TRBJ2-1,TGTGCCAGCAGGTTCGGGAGCTCCTACAATGAGCAGTTCTTC,CASRFGSSYNEQFF
TRBV7-3,.,.,TRBJ1-6,TGTGCCAGCAGCCTCCGCAGGGAATCACCCCTCCACTTT,CASSLRRESPLHF
TRBV11-3,.,TRBD2,TRBJ2-1,TGTGCCAGCAGCTCCGGGACTAGCGGGAGCTCCTACAATGAGCAGTTCTTC,CASSSGTSGSSYNEQFF
TRBV19,.,.,TRBJ1-4,TGTGCCAGTAGTGTCAACAGGCCCTCCACTAATGAAAAACTGTTTTTT,CASSVNRPSTNEKLFF
TRBV5-1,once,.,TRBJ2-5,TGCGCCAGCACCGTGACACCGTCGGAGACCCAGTACTTC,CASTVTPSETQYF
TRBV6-6,.,.,TRBJ1-1,TGTGCCAGCATTAGAGGATGGAACACTGAAGCTTTCTTT,CASIRGWNTEAFF
TRBV7-6,.,.,TRBJ1-1,TGTGCCAGCAGCCTACAAACAGGAAACACTGAAGCTTTCTTT,CASSLQTGNTEAFF
TRBV28,.,.,TRBJ2-7,TGTGCCAGCAGGCCACCGGTTACCTACGAGCAGTACTTC,CASRPPVTYEQYF
TRBV21-1,.,.,TRBJ2-1,TGTGCCAGCAGCAAACAGGGCTCCAATGAGCAGTTCTTC,CASSKQGSNEQFF
TRBV2,once,TRBD1,TRBJ2-7,TGTGCCAGCAAGATGACAGGGCCCCACTACGAGCAGTACTTC,CASKMTGPHYEQYF
TRBV6-5,.,.,TRBJ1-2,TGTGCCAGCAGTTACTCGACTGCAGGGTTCGGCTATGGCTACACCTTC,CASSYSTAGFGYGYTF
TRBV28,.,.,TRBJ2-4,TGTGCCAGCAGTTTGCAGGGAAACATTCAGTACTTC,CASSLQGNIQYF
TRBV4-1,.,TRBD2,TRBJ2-4,TGCGCCAGCAGCCAAGAATTTCGGGGTGATGTGGGACTAGCGACAAACATTCAGTACTTC,CASSQEFRGDVGLATNIQYF
TRBV10-1,.,TRBD2,TRBJ2-7,TGCGCCAGCAGTGAGTCGCGCGGGAGCGTTTACGAGCAGTACTTC,CASSESRGSVYEQYF
TRBV2,.,.,TRBJ1-2,TGTGCCAGCAGACCTCCGACAGGAGTAAACTATGGCTACACCTTC,CASRPPTGVNYGYTF
TRBV5-8,.,.,TRBJ2-1,TGTGCCAGCAGTCAAACCGGGACAACTACTGAGCAGTTCTTC,CASSQTGTTTEQFF
TRBV5-1,.,.,TRBJ1-1,TGCGCCAGCAGCCCCAATGGACAATTGAACACTGAAGCTTTCTTT,CASSPNGQLNTEAFF
TRBV7-9,.,TRBD2,TRBJ2-5,TGTGCCAGCAGCCTACATAGCGGGCGAGAGACCCAGTACTTC,CASSLHSGRETQYF
TRBV19,.,.,TRBJ2-2,TGTGCCAGTAGTATAAAGTCTCGAGGTACTGGGGCCGCCGGGGAGCTGTTTTTT,CASSIKSRGTGAAGELFF
TRBV6-4,.,.,TRBJ2-2,TGTGCCAGCAGTGAATACGCGGGAGGGGAGCTGTTTTTT,CASSEYAGGELFF
TRBV4-1,.,TRBD1,TRBJ2-2,TGCGCCAGCAGCACGAAACAGGGGGCGATAGCCGGGGAGCTGTTTTTT,CASSTKQGAIAGELFF
TRBV9,once,.,TRBJ2-3,TGTGCCAGCAGCGTGGACAGTGCCACCACAGATACGCAGTATTTT,CASSVDSATTDTQYF
TRBV11-3,once,.,TRBJ2-5,TGTGCCAGCAGCGCGGGGTCCCAAGAGACCCAGTACTTC,CASSAGSQETQYF
TRBV7-9,.,TRBD2,TRBJ2-1,TGTGCCAGCAGCCTAGGGACTAGCGGGAGAAGGGGAAGAAATGAGCAGTTCTTC,CASSLGTSGRRGRNEQFF
TRBV5-1,.,TRBD2,TRBJ2-3,TGCGCCAGCAGCACCAGCGGGAGGGAAGCAGATACGCAGTATTTT,CASSTSGREADTQYF
TRBV19,.,TRBD1,TRBJ1-5,TGTGCCAGTAGTATCTCAGGGGGAAATCAGCCCCAGCATTTT,CASSISGGNQPQHF
TRBV15,.,TRBD2,TRBJ2-1,TGTGCCACCAGTGAGACTAGCGGGACCTACAATGAGCAGTTCTTC,CATSETSGTYNEQFF
TRBV28,.,.,TRBJ1-2,TGTGCCAGCAGCCCTGGGGGGTATGGCTACACCTTC,CASSPGGYGYTF
TRBV5-1,.,.,TRBJ2-3,TGCGCCACCGGATGGGGGGGCACAGATACGCAGTATTTT,CATGWGGTDTQYF
TRBV7-2,.,TRBD2,TRBJ2-7,TGTGCCAGCAGCTTGGAGGGACTAGCGGTATACGAGCAGTACTTC,CASSLEGLAVYEQYF
TRBV7-9,.,TRBD1,TRBJ1-5,TGTGCCAGCAGCTTAGGCGGACAGGGGGTATATGGCAATCAGCCCCAGCATTTT,CASSLGGQGVYGNQPQHF
TRBV7-3,.,.,TRBJ1-1,TGTGCCAGCAGGAAGGGGCTGAACACTGAAGCTTTCTTT,CASRKGLNTEAFF
TRBV4-1,.,TRBD2,TRBJ2-1,TGCGCCAGCAGCCAAGAAGTAGCGGGAGGGCCCGGTGAGCAGTTCTTC,CASSQEVAGGPGEQFF
TRBV6-6,.,TRBD2,TRBJ2-1,TGTGCCAGCAGTACCGGGACTAGCGGGACCCGCAATGAGCAGTTCTTC,CASSTGTSGTRNEQFF
TRBV6-1,.,.,TRBJ2-1,TGTGCCAGCAGGAGCTCCTACAATGAGCAGTTCTTC,CASRSSYNEQFF
TRBV27,.,.,TRBJ2-7,TGTGCCAGCAGTTCACCCCCACGTCAGAAATCCTACGAGCAGTACTTC,CASSSPPRQKSYEQYF
TRBV19,.,.,TRBJ1-2,TGTGCCAGTAGTCAACAGGAAAACTATGGCTACACCTTC,CASSQQENYGYTF
TRBV19,.,TRBD1,TRBJ1-5,TGTGCCAGTACGAGACAGGGCGACAGCAATCAGCCCCAGCATTTT,CASTRQGDSNQPQHF
TRBV19,.,TRBD1,TRBJ1-6,TGTGCCAGTAGTATAGGGGACAGGGAAAATTCACCCCTCCACTTT,CASSIGDRENSPLHF
TRBV29-1,once,TRBD1,TRBJ1-2,TGCAGCGGGGGGGACAGGAGTCGCTATGGCTACACCTTC,CSGGDRSRYGYTF
TRBV28,.,TRBD1,TRBJ2-7,TGTGCCAGCAGTCCTGGGACAGGGGCCTTTAGCGAGCAGTACTTC,CASSPGTGAFSEQYF